This passage covers 9 T cell receptor beta chains from one sample sequenced in a study of blood T cell repertoires in COVID-19. Some clones are missing from TCRdb's copy, which holds only in-frame ones; the method was immunoSEQ multiplex PCR. The table has hundreds of thousands of clones, roughly 80% seen once. The source material was peripheral blood. These receptors originate from a man aged 80 or over with acute or convalescent COVID-19.

The chain recombines TRBV4-1 with TRBJ1-3; the D gene is possibly TRBD1 (6 bases). In germline, CDR1 is MGHRA, CDR2 YSYEKL. CDR3 size: 14 residues. V gave up 0 bases and J gave up 4 bases, with 7 bases separating them. CDR3 in amino acids: CASSQEGGGNTIYF. The CDR3 coding sequence is TGCGCCAGCAGCCAAGAAGGGGGAGGAAACACCATATATTTT.

The chain couples TRBV7-2 to TRBJ1-2; 8 bases fit TRBD1. V lost 0 bases to trimming and J lost 4 bases; unmatched junction nucleotides: 13. This CDR3 contains 18 residues. Germline V gives CDR1 SGHTA, CDR2 FQGNSA. The CDR3 spells CASSLAGAGGPLAYGYTF. The DNA for the CDR3 is TGTGCCAGCAGCTTAGCTGGGGCAGGGGGCCCCCTCGCCTATGGCTACACCTTC.

This chain uses TRBV10-3 with TRBJ1-1; 8 nucleotides agree with TRBD1. The CDR3 sequence is 14 residues long. V was pared by 6 bases and J by 1 base, with 4 bases of the junction left unmatched. Germline V lookup: CDR1 ENHRY, CDR2 SYGVKD. The CDR3 loop is CAIRRQGKNTEAFF. CDR3 bases: TGTGCCATCAGGCGACAGGGGAAGAACACTGAAGCTTTCTTT.

The V and J genes are TRBV7-9 and TRBJ2-3, with D tentatively TRBD1 (5 bases). V was trimmed by 2 bases and J by 4 bases, leaving 10 bases between them. The CDR3 extends over 14 amino acids. Germline CDR1 is SEHNR and CDR2 is FQNEAQ (reference sequence). CDR3 DNA: TGTGCCAGCAGCTTAACAGGCCCTCCAGATACGCAGTATTTT. Translation: CASSLTGPPDTQYF.

The rearrangement uses TRBV28 and TRBJ1-3; D is undetermined. Germline CDR1 MDHEN, CDR2 SYDVKM. Trimming removed 8 bases at V and 0 bases at J, with 2 bases between. CDR3 size: 11 residues. CDR3: CASLSGNTIYF. The CDR3 coding sequence is TGTGCCAGCCTCTCTGGAAACACCATATATTTT. Combining the CDR3 with reference TRBV28 and TRBJ1-3 gives the whole variable domain DVKVTQSSRYLVKRTGEKVFLECVQDMDHENMFWYRQDPGLGLRLIYFSYDVKMKEKGDIPEGYSVSREKKERFSLILESASTNQTSMYLCASLSGNTIYFGEGSWLTVV.

The chain links TRBV4-1 to TRBJ1-4; 9 nucleotides line up with TRBD1. Germline V gene lookup returns CDR1 MGHRA and CDR2 YSYEKL. V was clipped by 5 bases and J by 8 bases; unmatched bases: 9. This CDR3 is built from 15 residues. The CDR3 bases are TGCGCCAGCAGCTTAACCGGGACAGGGTTAGAAAAACTGTTTTTT. It yields the protein CASSLTGTGLEKLFF.

This chain joins TRBV27 and TRBJ2-2, with TRBD1 as a possible D gene (6 bases). V gave up 2 bases and J gave up 7 bases, with 17 bases separating them. The CDR3 covers 16 residues. Germline CDR1 reads MNHEY; CDR2 reads SMNVEV (reference sequence). The DNA of the CDR3 is TGTGCCAGCAGTTTAAGCAGATACAGGGCTATCGGGGAGCTGTTTTTT. Its translation is CASSLSRYRAIGELFF.

This clone was counted a single time. V usage is TRBV10-1 and J usage is TRBJ2-7; possibly TRBD2 for D (6 bases). The CDR3 is 13 amino acids. Germline lookup yields CDR1 WNHNN and CDR2 SYGVQD (reference sequence). Trimming stripped 3 bases from V and 3 bases from J, with 9 bases between. CDR3 DNA: TGCGCCAGCAGTGATGGGAGGAACTACGAGCAGTACTTC. The encoded protein is CASSDGRNYEQYF.

V and J are TRBV6-1 and TRBJ1-6; D is perhaps TRBD1 (6 bases). The CDR3 consists of 15 residues. V dropped 3 bases and J dropped 10 bases, with 16 bases sitting between them. Germline assignment: CDR1 MNHNS and CDR2 SASEGT. The CDR3 region has the DNA TGTGCCAGCAGTGACCTCCGGGACAATCGGTCACCCCTCCACTTT. Amino acid sequence: CASSDLRDNRSPLHF.